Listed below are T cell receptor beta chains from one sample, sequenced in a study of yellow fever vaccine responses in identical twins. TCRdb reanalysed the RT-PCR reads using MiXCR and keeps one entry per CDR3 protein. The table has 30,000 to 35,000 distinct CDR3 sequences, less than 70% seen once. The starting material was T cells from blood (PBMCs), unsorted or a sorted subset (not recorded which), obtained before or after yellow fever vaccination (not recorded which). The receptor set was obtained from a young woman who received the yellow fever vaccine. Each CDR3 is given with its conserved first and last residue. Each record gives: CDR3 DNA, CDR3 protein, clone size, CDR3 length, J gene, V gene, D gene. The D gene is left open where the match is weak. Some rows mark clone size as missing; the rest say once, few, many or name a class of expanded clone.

CDR3 DNA: TGCGCCAGCAGCCCCGACGGACTAGCGGGAGCGGCAGATACGCAGTATTTT; CDR3 protein: CASSPDGLAGAADTQYF; clone size: -; CDR3 length: 17; J gene: TRBJ2-3; V gene: TRBV4-1; D gene: TRBD2
CDR3 DNA: TGCAGCCTTGACAAGTACAATGAGCAGTTCTTC; CDR3 protein: CSLDKYNEQFF; clone size: -; CDR3 length: 11; J gene: TRBJ2-1; V gene: TRBV29-1; D gene: -
CDR3 DNA: TGCAGCGGGGGGACCTACACAGATACGCAGTATTTT; CDR3 protein: CSGGTYTDTQYF; clone size: -; CDR3 length: 12; J gene: TRBJ2-3; V gene: TRBV29-1; D gene: -
CDR3 DNA: TGTGCCAGCAGCCAAGCCTCAGCACTTGGAAACACCATATATTTT; CDR3 protein: CASSQASALGNTIYF; clone size: -; CDR3 length: 15; J gene: TRBJ1-3; V gene: TRBV3-1; D gene: -
CDR3 DNA: TGCGCCAGCAGCTTCTCGGGCGGGAAAGAGACCCAGTACTTC; CDR3 protein: CASSFSGGKETQYF; clone size: -; CDR3 length: 14; J gene: TRBJ2-5; V gene: TRBV5-1; D gene: -
CDR3 DNA: TGTGCCAGCAGCACTAGGACGGACAATGAGCAGTTCTTC; CDR3 protein: CASSTRTDNEQFF; clone size: -; CDR3 length: 13; J gene: TRBJ2-1; V gene: TRBV12-3/TRBV12-4; D gene: -
CDR3 DNA: TGTGCCAGCAGCGGGCCAAGGGCAGATACGCAGTATTTT; CDR3 protein: CASSGPRADTQYF; clone size: -; CDR3 length: 13; J gene: TRBJ2-3; V gene: TRBV9; D gene: -
CDR3 DNA: TGTGCCAGCAGTACTAGTCCGGACAGGGGGAACAATTCACCCCTCCACTTT; CDR3 protein: CASSTSPDRGNNSPLHF; clone size: -; CDR3 length: 17; J gene: TRBJ1-6; V gene: TRBV12-3/TRBV12-4; D gene: TRBD1
CDR3 DNA: TGCAGCCTGAGGGCAAACCAAGAGACCCAGTACTTC; CDR3 protein: CSLRANQETQYF; clone size: -; CDR3 length: 12; J gene: TRBJ2-5; V gene: TRBV29-1; D gene: -
CDR3 DNA: TGTGCCAGCTCACCAGGGGCGGGAAACACTGAAGCTTTCTTT; CDR3 protein: CASSPGAGNTEAFF; clone size: few; CDR3 length: 14; J gene: TRBJ1-1; V gene: TRBV9; D gene: -
CDR3 DNA: TGTGCCACCAGCAGAGCTCAGGACTACTCGACCTCCTACAATGAGCAGTTCTTC; CDR3 protein: CATSRAQDYSTSYNEQFF; clone size: -; CDR3 length: 18; J gene: TRBJ2-1; V gene: TRBV15; D gene: -
CDR3 DNA: TGTGCCAGTAGTATGCGGGAGGTCACCTACAATGAGCAGTTCTTC; CDR3 protein: CASSMREVTYNEQFF; clone size: few; CDR3 length: 15; J gene: TRBJ2-1; V gene: TRBV19; D gene: TRBD2
CDR3 DNA: TGCGCCAGCAGCCAACGGGGACCCTCAGGTAGCAATCAGCCCCAGCATTTT; CDR3 protein: CASSQRGPSGSNQPQHF; clone size: -; CDR3 length: 17; J gene: TRBJ1-5; V gene: TRBV4-1; D gene: -
CDR3 DNA: TGTGCCAGCAGCTTCGCCGACAGGGGCTCAAAGGGCTACACCTTC; CDR3 protein: CASSFADRGSKGYTF; clone size: -; CDR3 length: 15; J gene: TRBJ1-2; V gene: TRBV7-9; D gene: TRBD1
CDR3 DNA: TGCAGCGTTGTTATGGCTGATACGCAGTATTTT; CDR3 protein: CSVVMADTQYF; clone size: few; CDR3 length: 11; J gene: TRBJ2-3; V gene: TRBV29-1; D gene: -
CDR3 DNA: TGCGCCAGCAGCCAAGATGCCGGGGGGTCCGAGACCCAGTACTTC; CDR3 protein: CASSQDAGGSETQYF; clone size: -; CDR3 length: 15; J gene: TRBJ2-5; V gene: TRBV4-3; D gene: TRBD2
CDR3 DNA: TGTGCCAGCAGCTTAGCACCGGGACAGGGGTTGGGCTACACCTTC; CDR3 protein: CASSLAPGQGLGYTF; clone size: -; CDR3 length: 15; J gene: TRBJ1-2; V gene: TRBV11-3; D gene: TRBD1
CDR3 DNA: TGTGCCAGTAAGATTGAGGGCTCCTACAATGAGCAGTTCTTC; CDR3 protein: CASKIEGSYNEQFF; clone size: -; CDR3 length: 14; J gene: TRBJ2-1; V gene: TRBV19; D gene: -
CDR3 DNA: TGTGCCAGCAGTGATAAGGGTATCCACACTGAAGCTTTCTTT; CDR3 protein: CASSDKGIHTEAFF; clone size: -; CDR3 length: 14; J gene: TRBJ1-1; V gene: TRBV2; D gene: -
CDR3 DNA: TGTGCCATCAGTATAGCGGGAGAGATGGGGACCGGGGAGCTGTTTTTT; CDR3 protein: CAISIAGEMGTGELFF; clone size: -; CDR3 length: 16; J gene: TRBJ2-2; V gene: TRBV10-3; D gene: TRBD2
CDR3 DNA: TGTGCCAGCTCACCGGGAATGATTAGCAATCAGCCCCAGCATTTT; CDR3 protein: CASSPGMISNQPQHF; clone size: -; CDR3 length: 15; J gene: TRBJ1-5; V gene: TRBV18; D gene: -
CDR3 DNA: TGCGCCAGCAGCACCTCCGGGACAGACTATGGCTACACCTTC; CDR3 protein: CASSTSGTDYGYTF; clone size: -; CDR3 length: 14; J gene: TRBJ1-2; V gene: TRBV5-1; D gene: TRBD1
CDR3 DNA: TGTGCCACCAGTGATTGGCAGCTTAATGAGCAGTTCTTC; CDR3 protein: CATSDWQLNEQFF; clone size: -; CDR3 length: 13; J gene: TRBJ2-1; V gene: TRBV24-1; D gene: -
CDR3 DNA: TGCAGCGTTGAGGGGGGGACGAACACTGAAGCTTTCTTT; CDR3 protein: CSVEGGTNTEAFF; clone size: -; CDR3 length: 13; J gene: TRBJ1-1; V gene: TRBV29-1; D gene: -
CDR3 DNA: TGTGCCAGCAGCCAAGCAAGACATTATATGGCGGATACGCAGTATTTT; CDR3 protein: CASSQARHYMADTQYF; clone size: -; CDR3 length: 16; J gene: TRBJ2-3; V gene: TRBV14; D gene: -
CDR3 DNA: TGTGCCAGCAGTGAAGAAGGGATTCGCACAGATACGCAGTATTTT; CDR3 protein: CASSEEGIRTDTQYF; clone size: -; CDR3 length: 15; J gene: TRBJ2-3; V gene: TRBV6-1; D gene: -
CDR3 DNA: TGTGCCAGCAGCCGACCCACAGAGCAGTTCTTC; CDR3 protein: CASSRPTEQFF; clone size: -; CDR3 length: 11; J gene: TRBJ2-1; V gene: TRBV3-1; D gene: -
CDR3 DNA: TGTGCCAGCAGCTCCCGGTCAGATACGCAGTATTTT; CDR3 protein: CASSSRSDTQYF; clone size: -; CDR3 length: 12; J gene: TRBJ2-3; V gene: TRBV7-9; D gene: -
CDR3 DNA: TGCAGCGTCGTCTATTGGGGGCGCGACAATGAGCAGTTCTTC; CDR3 protein: CSVVYWGRDNEQFF; clone size: -; CDR3 length: 14; J gene: TRBJ2-1; V gene: TRBV29-1; D gene: -
CDR3 DNA: TGCGCCAGCAGCCTCCAACAGGGGGCTTTTAACTATGGCTACACCTTC; CDR3 protein: CASSLQQGAFNYGYTF; clone size: -; CDR3 length: 16; J gene: TRBJ1-2; V gene: TRBV4-1; D gene: TRBD1
CDR3 DNA: TGTGCCAGCAGTTACGACTCAGGGGGAAATTCACCCCTCCACTTT; CDR3 protein: CASSYDSGGNSPLHF; clone size: -; CDR3 length: 15; J gene: TRBJ1-6; V gene: TRBV2; D gene: TRBD1
CDR3 DNA: TGTGCCAGCCGGGACAACTCCTACGAGCAGTACTTC; CDR3 protein: CASRDNSYEQYF; clone size: few; CDR3 length: 12; J gene: TRBJ2-7; V gene: TRBV28; D gene: -
CDR3 DNA: TGCAGCGTTGCAGGCACCGGGGAGCTGTTTTTT; CDR3 protein: CSVAGTGELFF; clone size: -; CDR3 length: 11; J gene: TRBJ2-2; V gene: TRBV29-1; D gene: -
CDR3 DNA: TGTGCCAGCAGCCACGGGACTAGCGGAATCTACGAGCAGTACTTC; CDR3 protein: CASSHGTSGIYEQYF; clone size: few; CDR3 length: 15; J gene: TRBJ2-7; V gene: TRBV11-3; D gene: TRBD2
CDR3 DNA: TGCGCCAGCAGTGAGTCGATTGGTGGGACCCAGTACTTC; CDR3 protein: CASSESIGGTQYF; clone size: -; CDR3 length: 13; J gene: TRBJ2-5; V gene: TRBV10-1; D gene: -
CDR3 DNA: TGCAGTGCCCATCTCCGACAGGGGGCGGGTGAAAAACTGTTTTTT; CDR3 protein: CSAHLRQGAGEKLFF; clone size: -; CDR3 length: 15; J gene: TRBJ1-4; V gene: TRBV20-1; D gene: TRBD1
CDR3 DNA: TGTGCCAGCAGTTCGCCACCCCTAGCGGGGTACTACAATGAGCAGTTCTTC; CDR3 protein: CASSSPPLAGYYNEQFF; clone size: few; CDR3 length: 17; J gene: TRBJ2-1; V gene: TRBV28; D gene: TRBD2
CDR3 DNA: TGTGCCAGCAGCTTAGCGGGGGGGATAGATACGCAGTATTTT; CDR3 protein: CASSLAGGIDTQYF; clone size: -; CDR3 length: 14; J gene: TRBJ2-3; V gene: TRBV7-2; D gene: TRBD2
CDR3 DNA: TGTGCCAGCAGCTTAGGGGGTGGAATAGCCGGGAGGCGGGAGCAGTTCTTC; CDR3 protein: CASSLGGGIAGRREQFF; clone size: once; CDR3 length: 17; J gene: TRBJ2-1; V gene: TRBV11-1; D gene: TRBD2
CDR3 DNA: TGTGCCAGCAGCACCGACAGACTGAACACTGAAGCTTTCTTT; CDR3 protein: CASSTDRLNTEAFF; clone size: few; CDR3 length: 14; J gene: TRBJ1-1; V gene: TRBV14; D gene: -
CDR3 DNA: TGCAGCGTTCGCCAGGGGACCTACAATGAGCAGTTCTTC; CDR3 protein: CSVRQGTYNEQFF; clone size: -; CDR3 length: 13; J gene: TRBJ2-1; V gene: TRBV29-1; D gene: -
CDR3 DNA: TGCGCCAGCAGCCAAGAGTCGGCGCATGAGCAGTTCTTC; CDR3 protein: CASSQESAHEQFF; clone size: few; CDR3 length: 13; J gene: TRBJ2-1; V gene: TRBV4-1; D gene: -